The 13 T cell receptor beta chains listed next were all sequenced from one sample in a study of blood T cell repertoires in COVID-19. Sequencing used immunoSEQ multiplex PCR; TCRdb keeps in-frame clones, though not all of them. This sample has under 250,000 clones, with more than 75% found just once. What was sequenced was peripheral blood. The origin of the receptors is a woman between 70 and 85 years old with COVID-19, enrolled during active disease.

Here the CDR3 DNA reads TGTGCCAGCAGTTTATTTGCGGGAGGTGCCTACGAGCAGTACTTC. Protein product: CASSLFAGGAYEQYF. J is TRBJ2-7 and V is TRBV27; the match to TRBD2 covers 8 bases. Trimming took 1 base from V and 2 from J; bases not matched to a gene: 4. Germline loops: CDR1 MNHEY, CDR2 SMNVEV (reference sequence). This CDR3 has 15 amino acids.

This clone was observed a few times. The V gene is TRBV12-3 or TRBV12-4, the J gene TRBJ1-1, with D unresolved. V was trimmed by 3 bases and J by 6 bases, leaving 11 bases between them. This CDR3 has 13 residues. CDR3 in amino acids: CASSFGEGAEAFF. The CDR3 DNA reads as TGTGCCAGCAGTTTCGGGGAAGGCGCTGAAGCTTTCTTT.

This clone was seen a few times. This chain uses TRBV9 with TRBJ1-1, with a possible D match to TRBD1 (6 bases). The CDR3 covers 14 residues. Trimming left V 6 bases short and J 6 bases short, with 18 bases between. Germline CDR1 and CDR2: SGDLS and YYNGEE. The CDR3 is CASTPMVWGPEAFF. The CDR3, as DNA: TGTGCCAGCACCCCAATGGTATGGGGGCCTGAAGCTTTCTTT. Based on the CDR3 plus reference TRBV9 and TRBJ1-1, the full variable domain is DSGVTQTPKHLITATGQRVTLRCSPRSGDLSVYWYQQSLDQGLQFLIQYYNGEERAKGNILERFSAQQFPDLHSELNLSSLELGDSALYFCASTPMVWGPEAFFGQGTRLTVV.

The chain employs TRBV19 and TRBJ2-5; TRBD1 matches 9 bases. The CDR3 sequence is 12 residues long. The germline gives CDR1 LNHDA, CDR2 SQIVND (reference sequence). The V gene end was trimmed by 9 bases and the J gene end by 4 bases; junction bases not matched to a gene: 3. In DNA form, the CDR3 reads TGTGCCAGCAAGACAGGGGGAGAGACCCAGTACTTC. This gives the protein CASKTGGETQYF.

J is TRBJ1-3 and V is TRBV3-1 (or the pseudogene TRBV3-2); D call uncertain. Germline CDR1 is LGHDT and CDR2 is YNNKEL (reference sequence). V lost 4 bases and J lost 1, with 8 bases in between. This CDR3 is built from 14 residues. CDR3 DNA sequence: TGTGCCAGCAGCCCACTCCTGTCTGGAAACACCATATATTTT. Protein sequence: CASSPLLSGNTIYF.

This clone came up once. The chain has TRBV7-6 and TRBJ2-7; 9 nucleotides match TRBD2. Germline CDR1 is SGHVS and CDR2 is FNYEAQ. Trimming removed 5 bases from V and 6 bases from J; junction bases left unmatched: 5. The CDR3 is made up of 13 amino acids. The CDR3 region is CASSQGLAREQYF. As DNA, the CDR3 is TGTGCCAGCAGCCAGGGACTAGCTCGCGAGCAGTACTTC. Using reference TRBV7-6 and TRBJ2-7 for the parts outside the CDR3, the full variable domain is GAGVSQSPRYKVTKRGQDVALRCDPISGHVSLYWYRQALGQGPEFLTYFNYEAQQDKSGLPNDRFSAERPEGSISTLTIQRTEQRDSAMYRCASSQGLAREQYFGPGTRLTVT.

This chain joins TRBV2 and TRBJ1-3, with 7 bases aligning to TRBD1. There are 13 residues in the CDR3. Germline values: CDR1 SNHLY, CDR2 FYNNEI. The ends lost 5 bases at V and 4 bases at J; junction bases unmatched: 2. CDR3 loop: CASSTGVGNTIYF. The CDR3 nucleotides read TGTGCCAGCAGTACAGGGGTGGGAAACACCATATATTTT.

This clone was counted a single time. This chain links TRBV30 with TRBJ2-7, with TRBD2 identical over 11 bases. The CDR3 covers 14 residues. V gave up 7 bases and J gave up 3 bases; unmatched junction bases: 8. Per germline, CDR1 GTSNPN and CDR2 SVGIG (reference sequence). The CDR3 here is CASPTSGINYEQYF. The CDR3, as DNA: TGTGCCTCGCCGACTAGCGGGATCAACTACGAGCAGTACTTC.

In DNA, the CDR3 is TGCAGTGCTAGTTTGCTAGCGGGAGGAACGGAGACCCAGTACTTC. This translates into CSASLLAGGTETQYF. The V gene is TRBV20-1, the J gene TRBJ2-5, with 11 bases lining up with TRBD2. In germline, CDR1 is DFQATT, CDR2 SNEGSKA (reference sequence). After removal of 3 bases from V and 5 bases from J, the junction contained 8 bases not matched to a gene. The CDR3 covers 15 residues.

This clone appeared once. The chain carries TRBV11-2 and TRBJ2-3; 10 nucleotides agree with TRBD2. CDR1 SGHAT and CDR2 FQNNGV come from the germline V gene. The CDR3 runs to 15 residues. Trimming at V came to 0 bases and at J to 11 bases, leaving 8 bases not matched to a gene. The DNA of the CDR3 is TGTGCCAGCAGCTTAGAAGCGGGAGGGCCTTATCTGCAGTATTTT. Its protein is CASSLEAGGPYLQYF.

This chain links TRBV11-2 with TRBJ1-1; D is possibly TRBD1 (5 bases). The CDR3 contains 13 residues. V lost 2 bases and J 7 bases, leaving 11 bases between the germline ends. CDR1 is SGHAT and CDR2 is FQNNGV in the germline V gene. CDR3 bases: TGTGCCAGCAGCTTAACCTTAGACAGTGAAGCTTTCTTT. It is translated as CASSLTLDSEAFF.

The chain recombines TRBV5-4 with TRBJ1-1; 8 bases are shared with TRBD1. The J segment lost 0 bases and the V segment lost 5 bases, leaving 12 bases of the junction unmatched. CDR3 size: 17 residues. Germline V gene data show CDR1 as SGHNT and CDR2 as YYREEE (reference sequence). The CDR3 reads CASSQFRGPTLNTEAFF. Written as DNA, the CDR3 is TGTGCCAGCAGTCAGTTCAGGGGGCCGACTCTGAACACTGAAGCTTTCTTT. Full variable domain (outside the CDR3, taken from reference TRBV5-4 and TRBJ1-1): ETGVTQSPTHLIKTRGQQVTLRCSSQSGHNTVSWYQQALGQGPQFIFQYYREEENGRGNFPPRFSGLQFPNYSSELNVNALELDDSALYLCASSQFRGPTLNTEAFFGQGTRLTVV.

This chain uses TRBV3-1 (or the pseudogene TRBV3-2) with TRBJ2-2, with a weak D call TRBD2 (5 bases). V shed 11 bases and J shed 0 bases, with 13 bases lying between them. The CDR3 is 14 amino acids. Germline CDR1 and CDR2: LGHDT and YNNKEL (reference sequence). CDR3 region: CAVLGTANTGELFF. As DNA, the CDR3 is TGTGCCGTACTAGGAACGGCGAACACCGGGGAGCTGTTTTTT.